In this sample, the clone carrying this T cell receptor (beta chain) turned up a few times. This record belongs to a study of blood T cell repertoires in COVID-19. Overall study context: Sites in the United States, Italy and Spain provided acute and convalescent COVID-19 samples. From T cells, B-cell-depleted T cells, or PBMCs came the material, which was cDNA or gDNA.

In the study's own analysis: Reference gene primer amplification gave nucleated cell count estimates. Repertoires were generated with immunoSEQ multiplex PCR, while TCRdb's copy carries only in-frame clones and drops some. Clone size and the V and J calls come from that table; the DNA yielded D and trimming. The sample lists around 80,000 clones, about 85% occurring once. The clonotype comes from a human donor in a cohort sampled during active COVID-19. Source material: peripheral blood.

The CDR3 region is CATSGGGPTYEQYF. The CDR3 nucleotides are TGTGCCACCAGCGGGGGGGGTCCTACATACGAGCAGTACTTC. The V and J genes are TRBV15 and TRBJ2-7; 7 bases align to TRBD2. The CDR3 contains 14 residues. Per germline, CDR1 LNHNV and CDR2 YYDKDF (reference sequence). With 5 bases clipped from V and 4 bases from J, the junction kept 8 bases outside the gene matches.